The clone carrying this T cell receptor (beta chain) was found a few times. The antigen remains undetermined. The sample is drawn from a study of vaccination and CD4 T cells after COVID-19. Study information: Convalescent cases consisted of six males and four females, of whom two were Hispanic.

This CDR3 has 11 amino acids. CDR1 DFQATT and CDR2 SNEGSKA come from the germline V gene (reference sequence). Trimming took 6 bases from V and 8 from J, leaving 13 bases between them. The Oncomine TCR Beta short-read assay sequenced DNA from cultured CD4+ T cells. TCRdb re-called the PCR reads with MiXCR, one entry per CDR3 protein. Among over 10,000 distinct CDR3 sequences, around two fifths were seen once, and the ten largest hold about an eighth. Treatment meaning: approximately 9-day PBMC culture with coronavirus spike peptide pools or control peptides (ViraFEST assay). The chain uses TRBV20-1 and TRBJ1-1; D remains unclear. Sequencing used CD4+ T cells from blood, cultured in vitro. This sequence was found in a human donor who had recovered from COVID-19. CDR3 sequence (DNA): TGCAGTGCCAGCAGAGGAGAAGAAGCTTTCTTT. Translated: CSASRGEEAFF.